This T cell receptor (beta chain) was sequenced for a study of breast tumors, draining lymph nodes, adjacent tissues. General study points: Luminal-like breast cancer showed significantly higher tumor–nontumor repertoire similarity than basal-like. The lymph node origin of tumor T cells was framed as consistent with a hypothesis, not demonstrated.

In this sample, this clonotype turned up many times. What it recognizes is unknown. Trimming took 0 bases from V and 8 from J, leaving 10 bases between them. CDR1 DFQATT and CDR2 SNEGSKA come from the germline V gene (reference sequence). CDR3 length: 13 amino acids. TCRdb fed the multiplex PCR reads into MiXCR, producing one record per CDR3 protein. Here the sample spans more than 20,000 distinct CDR3 sequences, around 68% being singletons. Sequencing was done on a sample of tumor-adjacent breast tissue. The receptor was derived from a female donor with breast cancer. Some clones in this sample may be carry-over from other donors' samples. This chain joins TRBV20-1 and TRBJ1-4, with D possibly being TRBD1 (5 bases). CDR3 sequence reads: CSAREGGREKLFF. DNA of the CDR3: TGCAGTGCTAGAGAGGGGGGTAGGGAAAAACTGTTTTTT.